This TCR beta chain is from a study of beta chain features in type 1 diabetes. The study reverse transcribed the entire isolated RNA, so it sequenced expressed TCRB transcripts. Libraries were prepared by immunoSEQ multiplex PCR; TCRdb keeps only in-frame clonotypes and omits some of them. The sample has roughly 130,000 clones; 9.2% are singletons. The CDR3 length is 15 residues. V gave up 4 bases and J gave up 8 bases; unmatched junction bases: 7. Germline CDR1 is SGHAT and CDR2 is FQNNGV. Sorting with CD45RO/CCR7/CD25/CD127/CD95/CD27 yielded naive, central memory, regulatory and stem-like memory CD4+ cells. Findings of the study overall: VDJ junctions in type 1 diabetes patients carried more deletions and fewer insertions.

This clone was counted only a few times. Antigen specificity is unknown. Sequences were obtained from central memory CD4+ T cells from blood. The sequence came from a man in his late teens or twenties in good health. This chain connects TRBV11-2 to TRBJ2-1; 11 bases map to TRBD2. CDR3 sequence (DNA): TGTGCCAGCAGCTGGCTCCCTAGCGGGGGGTATGAGCAGTTCTTC. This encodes CASSWLPSGGYEQFF. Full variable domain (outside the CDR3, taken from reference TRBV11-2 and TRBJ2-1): EAGVAQSPRYKIIEKRQSVAFWCNPISGHATLYWYQQILGQGPKLLIQFQNNGVVDDSQLPKDRFSAERLKGVDSTLKIQPAKLEDSAVYLCASSWLPSGGYEQFFGPGTRLTVL.